Reported below is one T cell receptor (beta chain). TCR beta chains were sequenced at survey level with immunoSEQ. The repertoire was sequenced with immunoSEQ multiplex PCR; TCRdb's copy has only in-frame clones and lacks some. The sample has 60,000 to 75,000 clones; just under 95% are singletons. CDR1 GTSNPN and CDR2 SVGIG come from the germline V gene (reference sequence). Trimming left V 3 bases short and J 8 bases short, with 10 bases between. This CDR3 is built from 11 residues. The source material was PBMCs. The gene calls are TRBV30 and TRBJ1-1; D ambiguous. This receptor was taken from a man aged 40-49 years with rheumatoid arthritis. CDR3 sequence: CAWSDRSEAFF. In DNA, the CDR3 is TGTGCCTGGAGCGACCGGTCAGAAGCTTTCTTT.